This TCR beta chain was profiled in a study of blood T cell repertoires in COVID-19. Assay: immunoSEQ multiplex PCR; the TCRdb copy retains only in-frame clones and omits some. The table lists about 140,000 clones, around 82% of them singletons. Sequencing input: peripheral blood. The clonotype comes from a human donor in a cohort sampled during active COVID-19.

CDR3 residues: CASRAGGDSTNEKLFF. In nucleotides, the CDR3 is TGCGCCAGCAGGGCAGGTGGGGACTCAACTAATGAAAAACTGTTTTTT. V usage is TRBV5-1 and J usage is TRBJ1-4; weak D call: TRBD1 (5 bases). The ends were cut back, 5 bases at V and 0 bases at J, with 14 bases in the middle. The CDR3 length is 16 residues. Looked up from germline, CDR1 is SGHRS and CDR2 is YFSETQ.